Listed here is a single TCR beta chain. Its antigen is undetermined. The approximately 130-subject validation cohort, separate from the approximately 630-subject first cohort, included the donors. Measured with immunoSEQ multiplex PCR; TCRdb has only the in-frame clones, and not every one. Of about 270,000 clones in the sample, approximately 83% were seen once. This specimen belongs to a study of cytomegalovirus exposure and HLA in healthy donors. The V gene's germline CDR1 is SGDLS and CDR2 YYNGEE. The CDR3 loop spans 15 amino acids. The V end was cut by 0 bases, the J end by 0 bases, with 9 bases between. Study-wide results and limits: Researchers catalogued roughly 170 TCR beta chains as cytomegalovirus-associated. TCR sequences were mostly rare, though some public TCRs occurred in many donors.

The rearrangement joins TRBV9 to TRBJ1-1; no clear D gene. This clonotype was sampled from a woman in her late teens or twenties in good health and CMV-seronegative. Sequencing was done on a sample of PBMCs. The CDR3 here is CASSVVNKLNTEAFF. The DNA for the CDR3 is TGTGCCAGCAGCGTAGTTAACAAACTGAACACTGAAGCTTTCTTT.